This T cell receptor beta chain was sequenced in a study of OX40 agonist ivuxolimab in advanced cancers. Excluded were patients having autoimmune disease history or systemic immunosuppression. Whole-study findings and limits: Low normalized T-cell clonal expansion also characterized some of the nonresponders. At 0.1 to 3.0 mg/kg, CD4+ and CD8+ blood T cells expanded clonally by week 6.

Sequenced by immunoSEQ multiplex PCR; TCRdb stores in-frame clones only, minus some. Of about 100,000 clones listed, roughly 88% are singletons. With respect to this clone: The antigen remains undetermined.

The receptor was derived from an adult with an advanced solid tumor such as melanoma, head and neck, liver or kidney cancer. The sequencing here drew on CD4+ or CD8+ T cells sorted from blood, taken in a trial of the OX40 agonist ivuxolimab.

CDR3 in DNA: TGTGCCAGCAGCCGATTCGGGGCCGATGATACGCAGTATTTT. Encoded protein: CASSRFGADDTQYF. The chain joins TRBV7-9 to TRBJ2-3; D is possibly TRBD1 or TRBD2 (5 bases each). The CDR3 consists of 14 residues. The V end lost 5 bases, the J end lost 6 bases, and 15 bases lay between the germline ends. Germline assignment: CDR1 SEHNR and CDR2 FQNEAQ (reference sequence). Based on the CDR3 plus reference TRBV7-9 and TRBJ2-3, the full variable domain is DTGVSQNPRHKITKRGQNVTFRCDPISEHNRLYWYRQTLGQGPEFLTYFQNEAQLEKSRLLSDRFSAERPKGSFSTLEIQRTEQGDSAMYLCASSRFGADDTQYFGPGTRLTVL.